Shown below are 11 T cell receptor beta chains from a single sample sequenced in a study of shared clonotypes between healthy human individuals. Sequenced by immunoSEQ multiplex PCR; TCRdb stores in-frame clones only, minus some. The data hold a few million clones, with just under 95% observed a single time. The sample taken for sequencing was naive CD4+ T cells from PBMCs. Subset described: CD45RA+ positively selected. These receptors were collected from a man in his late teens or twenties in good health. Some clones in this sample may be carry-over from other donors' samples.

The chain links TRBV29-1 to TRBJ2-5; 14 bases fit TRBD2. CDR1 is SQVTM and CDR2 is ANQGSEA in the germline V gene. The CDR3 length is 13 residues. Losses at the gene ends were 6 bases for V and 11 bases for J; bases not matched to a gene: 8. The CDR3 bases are TGCAGCGTGGGGGGACTAGCGGGAGCTGTGCAGTACTTC. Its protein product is CSVGGLAGAVQYF. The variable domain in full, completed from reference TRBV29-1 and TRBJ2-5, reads SAVISQKPSRDICQRGTSLTIQCQVDSQVTMMFWYRQQPGQSLTLIATANQGSEATYESGFVIDKFPISRPNLTFSTLTVSNMSPEDSSIYLCSVGGLAGAVQYFGPGTRLLVL.

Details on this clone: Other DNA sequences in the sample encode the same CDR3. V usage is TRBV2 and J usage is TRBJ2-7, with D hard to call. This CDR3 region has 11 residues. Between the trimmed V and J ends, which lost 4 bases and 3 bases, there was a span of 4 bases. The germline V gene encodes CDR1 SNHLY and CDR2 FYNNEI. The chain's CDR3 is CASSGDYEQYF. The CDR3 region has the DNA TGTGCCAGCAGTGGCGACTACGAGCAGTACTTC.

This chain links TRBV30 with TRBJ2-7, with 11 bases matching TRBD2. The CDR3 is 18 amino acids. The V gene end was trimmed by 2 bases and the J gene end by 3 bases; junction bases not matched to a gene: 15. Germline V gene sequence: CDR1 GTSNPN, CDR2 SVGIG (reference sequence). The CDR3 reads CAWSRKARGTSGGYEQYF. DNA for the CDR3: TGTGCCTGGAGTAGGAAGGCCCGCGGTACTAGCGGGGGCTACGAGCAGTACTTC. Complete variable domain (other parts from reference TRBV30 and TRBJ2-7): SQTIHQWPATLVQPVGSPLSLECTVEGTSNPNLYWYRQAAGRGLQLLFYSVGIGQISSEVPQNLSASRPQDRQFILSSKKLLLSDSGFYLCAWSRKARGTSGGYEQYFGPGTRLTVT.

The DNA of the CDR3 is TGTGCCAGCAGGGACAGGGAATCACTGGTTGGGGCCAACGTCCTGACTTTC. Translating gives CASRDRESLVGANVLTF. V and J are TRBV28 and TRBJ2-6; 8 bases align to TRBD1. This CDR3 spans 17 amino acids. Trimming cost V 6 bases and J 3 bases; bases outside gene matches: 10. Germline CDR1 MDHEN, CDR2 SYDVKM. Full variable domain (outside the CDR3, taken from reference TRBV28 and TRBJ2-6): DVKVTQSSRYLVKRTGEKVFLECVQDMDHENMFWYRQDPGLGLRLIYFSYDVKMKEKGDIPEGYSVSREKKERFSLILESASTNQTSMYLCASRDRESLVGANVLTFGAGSRLTVL.

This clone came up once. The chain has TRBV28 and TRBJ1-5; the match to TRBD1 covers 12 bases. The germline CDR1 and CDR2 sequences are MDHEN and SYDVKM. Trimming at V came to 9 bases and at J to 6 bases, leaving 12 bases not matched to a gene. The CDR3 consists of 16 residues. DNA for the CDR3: TGTGCCAGTCGGGTGGCGGGACAGGGGGCAGGTCAGCCCCAGCATTTT. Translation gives CASRVAGQGAGQPQHF.

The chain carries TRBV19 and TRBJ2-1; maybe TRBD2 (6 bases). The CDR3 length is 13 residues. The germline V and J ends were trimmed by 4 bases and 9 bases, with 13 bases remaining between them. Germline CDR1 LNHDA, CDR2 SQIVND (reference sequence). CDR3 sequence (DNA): TGTGCCAGTAGTACTAGACTAGTCTGTGAGCAGTTCTTC. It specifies CASSTRLVCEQFF.

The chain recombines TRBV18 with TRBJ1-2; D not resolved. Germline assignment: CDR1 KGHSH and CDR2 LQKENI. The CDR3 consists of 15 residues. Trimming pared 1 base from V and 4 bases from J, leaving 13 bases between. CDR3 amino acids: CASSPRDTRAYGYTF. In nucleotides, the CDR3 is TGTGCCAGCTCACCACGAGACACGAGAGCCTATGGCTACACCTTC.

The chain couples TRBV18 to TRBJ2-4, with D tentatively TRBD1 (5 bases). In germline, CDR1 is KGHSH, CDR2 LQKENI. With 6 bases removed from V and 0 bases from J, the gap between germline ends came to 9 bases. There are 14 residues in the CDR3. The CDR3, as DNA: TGTGCCAGCTCCCCTACAGGAGCCAAAAACATTCAGTACTTC. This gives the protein CASSPTGAKNIQYF.

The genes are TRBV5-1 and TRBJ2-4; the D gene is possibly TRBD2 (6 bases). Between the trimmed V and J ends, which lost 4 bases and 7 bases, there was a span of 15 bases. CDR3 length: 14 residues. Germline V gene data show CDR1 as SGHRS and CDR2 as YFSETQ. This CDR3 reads CASSGGSRDNIQYF. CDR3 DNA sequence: TGCGCCAGCAGCGGGGGGAGCAGGGATAACATTCAGTACTTC.

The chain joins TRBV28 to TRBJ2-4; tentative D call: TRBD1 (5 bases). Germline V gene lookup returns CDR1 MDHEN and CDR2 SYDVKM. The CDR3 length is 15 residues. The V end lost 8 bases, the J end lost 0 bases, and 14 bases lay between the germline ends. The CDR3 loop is CASGTLRGAKNIQYF. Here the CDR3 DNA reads TGTGCCAGCGGTACCCTTAGGGGAGCCAAAAACATTCAGTACTTC.

The CDR3 spells CASSSQGGQESPLHF. The CDR3 DNA is TGTGCCAGCAGCTCACAGGGAGGACAAGAATCACCCCTCCACTTT. This chain uses TRBV7-9 with TRBJ1-6; possibly TRBD1 for D (6 bases). Germline-derived CDR1 and CDR2 are SEHNR and FQNEAQ (reference sequence). Between the trimmed V and J ends, which lost 4 bases and 10 bases, there was a span of 17 bases. The CDR3 has 15 amino acids. Combining the CDR3 with reference TRBV7-9 and TRBJ1-6 gives the whole variable domain DTGVSQNPRHKITKRGQNVTFRCDPISEHNRLYWYRQTLGQGPEFLTYFQNEAQLEKSRLLSDRFSAERPKGSFSTLEIQRTEQGDSAMYLCASSSQGGQESPLHFGNGTRLTVT.